These 21 T cell receptor beta chains originate from one sample sequenced in a study of cytomegalovirus exposure and HLA in healthy donors. TCRdb's table, derived via immunoSEQ multiplex PCR, lists solely in-frame clones and lacks some. The repertoire includes 95,000 to 150,000 clones, around nine tenths of them detected once, and about 6% sits in the top ten. The sequenced sample was PBMCs. Receptor source: a woman between 18 and 29 years old in good health and CMV-seropositive.

This chain uses TRBV21-1 with TRBJ1-5; the D call in the table, TRBD1, was not verified against the DNA. TRBV21-1 is given as a pseudogene. This CDR3 comprises 17 residues. The CDR3 sequence: CASSLISGTGQNQPQHF. The DNA of the CDR3 is TGTGCCAGCAGCTTAATCTCCGGGACAGGACAAAATCAGCCCCAGCATTTT.

The J gene is TRBJ1-2, the V gene TRBV6-5; TRBD1 matches 7 bases. With V trimmed by 0 bases and J by 4 bases, 2 bases remained unmatched. CDR3 length equals 14 residues. From germline, CDR1 is MNHEY and CDR2 SVGAGI. The CDR3 DNA sequence: TGTGCCAGCAGTTACTCACAGGGGATCTATGGCTACACCTTC. Translation gives CASSYSQGIYGYTF.

The chain recombines TRBV6-6 with TRBJ1-1, with no clear D. V was pared by 2 bases and J by 10 bases, with 11 bases between. CDR1 and CDR2 from the germline V gene are MNHNY and SVGAGI (reference sequence). The CDR3 covers 12 residues. CDR3 nucleotides: TGTGCCAGCAGTTACAGTGGTCGGGTAGCTTTCTTT. This translates into CASSYSGRVAFF.

The chain has TRBV7-2 and TRBJ1-2; 7 positions match TRBD1. The V and J ends lost 0 bases and 8 bases, in that order; junction bases with no gene match: 15. In germline, CDR1 is SGHTA, CDR2 FQGNSA. This CDR3 region has 17 residues. In DNA form, the CDR3 reads TGTGCCAGCAGCTTAGCGACAGGGCGACAAACTCGAGGGGGCTACACCTTC. This sequence encodes CASSLATGRQTRGGYTF.

The chain links TRBV30 to TRBJ1-3, with D hard to call. CDR1 is GTSNPN, CDR2 SVGIG, per germline (reference sequence). The CDR3 contains 16 residues. Trimming took 1 base from V and 12 from J, leaving 25 bases between them. In DNA, the CDR3 is TGTGCCTGGAGTGAGCAAGGACTCCTAATTGGAGACGGCATATATTTT. This encodes CAWSEQGLLIGDGIYF.

V and J are TRBV4-3 and TRBJ2-2, with D maybe TRBD1 (6 bases). V lost 0 bases and J lost 4, with 9 bases in between. The CDR3 has 15 residues. Germline lookup yields CDR1 LGHNA and CDR2 YSLEER. This CDR3 is CASSQETGITGELFF. The CDR3 region has the DNA TGCGCCAGCAGCCAAGAAACAGGGATCACCGGGGAGCTGTTTTTT.

The gene calls are TRBV7-2 and TRBJ2-7; TRBD1 is a possible D gene (6 bases). Germline V gene data show CDR1 as SGHTA and CDR2 as FQGNSA. V lost 4 bases and J lost 1, with 14 bases in between. The CDR3 length is 15 residues. CDR3 nucleotides: TGTGCCAGCAGCTCACAGGGTCCCCCATCCTACGAGCAGTACTTC. Encoded protein: CASSSQGPPSYEQYF.

The chain joins TRBV5-4 to TRBJ1-2; D may be TRBD1 (5 bases). Germline V gene sequence: CDR1 SGHNT, CDR2 YYREEE (reference sequence). This CDR3 comprises 13 residues. The ends were cut back, 5 bases at V and 4 bases at J, with 12 bases in the middle. The CDR3 protein is CASSPPRGYGYTF. The CDR3 nucleotides are TGTGCCAGCAGTCCGCCTAGGGGCTATGGCTACACCTTC. The variable domain in full, with the rest retrieved from reference TRBV5-4 and TRBJ1-2, is ETGVTQSPTHLIKTRGQQVTLRCSSQSGHNTVSWYQQALGQGPQFIFQYYREEENGRGNFPPRFSGLQFPNYSSELNVNALELDDSALYLCASSPPRGYGYTFGSGTRLTVV.

This chain links TRBV6-1 with TRBJ1-5; possibly TRBD1 for D (6 bases). Germline V gene data show CDR1 as MNHNS and CDR2 as SASEGT. The V and J ends lost 6 bases and 3 bases respectively, with 24 bases between them. CDR3 size: 18 residues. Here the CDR3 reads CASRETGTRVASNQPQHF. The DNA for the CDR3 is TGTGCCAGCAGGGAAACAGGGACTAGGGTTGCGTCCAATCAGCCCCAGCATTTT.

The gene calls are TRBV5-6 and TRBJ2-2, with TRBD2 matching over 10 bases. Germline CDR1 reads SGHDT; CDR2 reads YYEEEE. CDR3 length equals 16 residues. V was pared by 5 bases and J by 2 bases, with 6 bases of the junction left unmatched. CDR3 sequence (DNA): TGTGCCAGCAGGGAAACTAGCGGGGTTAACACCGGGGAGCTGTTTTTT. It translates to CASRETSGVNTGELFF.

V is TRBV7-9 and J is TRBJ1-1, with D perhaps matching TRBD1 (5 bases). Trimming took 5 bases from V and 0 from J, leaving 13 bases between them. This CDR3 is built from 15 residues. Germline loops: CDR1 SEHNR, CDR2 FQNEAQ (reference sequence). CDR3 DNA: TGTGCCAGCAGCGGCCAACAGGTTATGAACACTGAAGCTTTCTTT. Translating it yields CASSGQQVMNTEAFF.

The chain has TRBV2 and TRBJ2-5; TRBD2 matches at 9 bases. V was clipped by 4 bases and J by 5 bases; unmatched bases: 8. CDR3 length: 15 amino acids. Germline values: CDR1 SNHLY, CDR2 FYNNEI. CDR3 sequence reads: CASSVGLAGRETQYF. CDR3 DNA sequence: TGTGCCAGCAGTGTGGGGCTAGCGGGGCGGGAGACCCAGTACTTC. The variable domain in full, completed from reference TRBV2 and TRBJ2-5, reads EPEVTQTPSHQVTQMGQEVILRCVPISNHLYFYWYRQILGQKVEFLVSFYNNEISEKSEIFDDQFSVERPDGSNFTLKIRSTKLEDSAMYFCASSVGLAGRETQYFGPGTRLLVL.

This chain links TRBV13 with TRBJ1-1; 7 bases match TRBD1. The germline CDR1 and CDR2 sequences are PRHDT and FYEKMQ (reference sequence). The CDR3 length is 17 residues. V lost 3 bases to trimming and J lost 1 base; unmatched junction nucleotides: 11. CDR3 DNA: TGTGCCAGCAGCTTCGGGGCCCCAGGGGGAAAGAACACTGAAGCTTTCTTT. Translated, it gives CASSFGAPGGKNTEAFF.

The chain employs TRBV13 and TRBJ2-5; TRBD1 is a possible D gene (5 bases). Germline CDR1 PRHDT, CDR2 FYEKMQ (reference sequence). The CDR3 extends over 13 amino acids. Trimming pared 3 bases from V and 2 bases from J, leaving 7 bases between. CDR3 protein: CASSFRAQETQYF. Here the CDR3 DNA reads TGTGCCAGCAGCTTCAGGGCACAAGAGACCCAGTACTTC.

There are a few counts of this clone. The chain recombines TRBV6-1 with TRBJ2-7, with TRBD2 as a possible D gene (5 bases). This CDR3 spans 13 amino acids. Germline V CDR1 and CDR2: MNHNS, SASEGT. With 4 bases removed from V and 6 bases from J, the gap between germline ends came to 13 bases. Here the CDR3 reads CASSGGLLGEQYF. The DNA for the CDR3 is TGTGCCAGCAGTGGTGGACTGCTAGGCGAGCAGTACTTC.

The chain uses TRBV5-1 and TRBJ2-5; TRBD1 is a possible D gene (6 bases). The V gene's germline CDR1 is SGHRS and CDR2 YFSETQ. This CDR3 spans 16 amino acids. The V and J ends lost 0 bases and 1 base respectively, with 13 bases between them. Here the CDR3 reads CASSLATGSTQETQYF. In DNA, the CDR3 is TGCGCCAGCAGCTTGGCAACAGGGTCGACCCAAGAGACCCAGTACTTC.

This rearrangement joins TRBV7-9 to TRBJ1-2, with TRBD1 as a possible D gene (6 bases). Deletions cut 0 bases from V and 13 bases from J, with 12 bases between. CDR1 is SEHNR and CDR2 is FQNEAQ in the germline V gene (reference sequence). CDR3 length: 12 amino acids. The CDR3 DNA reads TGTGCCAGCAGCTTAGCGTCCAGGGGATGCACCTTC. Encoded protein: CASSLASRGCTF.

The chain links TRBV30 to TRBJ1-2, with D maybe TRBD1 (5 bases). In germline, CDR1 is GTSNPN, CDR2 SVGIG (reference sequence). Trimming pared 2 bases from V and 7 bases from J, leaving 11 bases between. The CDR3 is 12 residues long. The CDR3 here is CAWSRGLTGYTF. The CDR3 coding sequence is TGTGCCTGGAGTAGGGGACTTACTGGCTACACCTTC.

This chain uses TRBV20-1 with TRBJ1-1; D unresolved. Germline V CDR1 and CDR2: DFQATT, SNEGSKA (reference sequence). Trimming left V 3 bases short and J 11 bases short, with 13 bases between. CDR3 length: 11 amino acids. The CDR3 bases are TGCAGTGCTAGGGTTATAGTATCGGCTTTCTTT. This sequence encodes CSARVIVSAFF.

V and J are TRBV5-4 and TRBJ1-1; D remains unclear. This CDR3 comprises 14 residues. Germline-derived CDR1 and CDR2 are SGHNT and YYREEE (reference sequence). Trimming cost V 0 bases and J 4 bases, with 10 bases left between them. The CDR3 nucleotides read TGTGCCAGCAGCTTGGGAGGAGGTAGCACTGAAGCTTTCTTT. It encodes CASSLGGGSTEAFF.

This clone appeared once. The rearrangement uses TRBV2 and TRBJ1-2; perhaps TRBD1 as D (6 bases). This CDR3 spans 13 amino acids. Germline loops: CDR1 SNHLY, CDR2 FYNNEI. V was cut by 6 bases and J by 4 bases, with 12 bases left in between. CDR3 nucleotide sequence: TGTGCCAGCAGAGTAACAGGGCTCTATGGCTACACCTTC. It translates to CASRVTGLYGYTF.